The T cell receptor (beta chain) described here comes from a study of CD8+CD57+ T cells in acquired aplastic anemia listed by TCRdb under 2018. Turning to the overall study: DNA extracted from sorted CD4+ and CD8+ cells had a mean of roughly 3.4 ug, with a range of roughly 0.19 to 27.4 ug. What the research found in general, with its limitations: Although some 28 CD8+ CDR3 sequences were shared by patients and controls, these sequences appeared highly expressed in patients and within the immunodominant clones of patients. CD8+ Simpson's diversity did not differ significantly between patients and healthy controls (P=0.060).

As to this clonotype: What this receptor recognizes is not known. Base qualities are missing; no much larger clone stands one base away.

Genomic DNA served as template for TCR beta VDJ combination and CDR3 sequence profiling. TCR repertoire sequencing was run on an Illumina HiSeq 2000. As for the original processing: TRBV/TRBJ rearrangement plots, CDR3 size and DJ length profiles, and Simpson's diversity index were used to assess repertoires. Whichever DNA sequence was most abundant in the deep sequencing data was defined as the immunodominant clone. CDR3 amino acid sequences were checked for sharing across subjects and were also compared against the VDJdb database and published repertoires. TCRdb reprocessed the public reads (quality trimming at Q25 with fastp, clone calling with MiXCR) and kept in-frame beta chains. Identical CDR3 proteins give one entry, which carries the most common genes and DNA. V and J calls and clone size were set by TCRdb, not the authors. The sample profile shows 150,000 to 200,000 distinct CDR3 sequences; over 60% of them were found once. The ten top clones hold 46% of the sample.

The study deep-sequenced TCR repertoires of sorted CD4+ and CD8+ blood T cells from severe aplastic anemia patients and healthy subjects. Ficoll-Paque density gradient centrifugation was used to isolate peripheral blood mononuclear cells. Before DNA extraction, CD4+ and CD8+ T cells were sorted with FACS or magnetic beads. A distance of 4 bases separates the germline ends of V and J, which lose 7 bases and 2 bases respectively. Inclusive of the bounding cysteine and phenylalanine, the CDR3 is 11 residues long. Just CDR3 DNA is preserved here, 33 bases in frame from base 1. According to the germline V gene (reference sequence), CDR1 reads LNHDA and CDR2 reads SQIVND.

This clonotype was obtained from a human donor with severe aplastic anemia or a healthy control (not recorded which). Sequencing was performed on sorted CD4+, CD8+, or CD8+CD57+ T cells (not recorded which) from PBMCs. This chain is built from TRBV19 and TRBJ2-3, with the D gene not clear enough to name. CDR3 loop: CASTSTDTQYF. In nucleotide form, the sequence is TGTGCCAGTACCTCCACAGATACGCAGTATTTT.